The clone carrying this TCR beta chain was seen more than once but under ten times. Per germline, CDR1 SGHTA and CDR2 FQGNSA. Trimming stripped 5 bases from V and 7 bases from J, with 14 bases between. CDR3 size: 13 residues. Only CD45RO-negative cells positively selected for CCR7 counted as naive CD8 cells, so terminally differentiated effector memory CD45RA+ cells were excluded. Profiling relied on immunoSEQ multiplex PCR, and the TCRdb table lists in-frame clones only, not all of them. This table holds hundreds of thousands of clones, 92% found once. This record comes from a study of shared clonotypes between healthy human individuals.

This clonotype was sampled from a man aged 25 to 40 in good health. Sample: naive CD8+ T cells sorted from blood. V usage is TRBV7-2 and J usage is TRBJ1-2; TRBD1 might be the D (5 bases). The CDR3 region is CASSLNRDGGYTF. CDR3 DNA sequence: TGTGCCAGCAGCCTAAACCGGGACGGTGGCTACACCTTC.